This T cell receptor beta chain was recovered during a study of breast tumors, draining lymph nodes, adjacent tissues. The study's findings and limits: Most tumor T cells seemingly derive from lymph node, then expand in tumor. Tumor repertoires ranked between lymph nodes and nontumor tissue in diversity, with V and J gene preferences. Compared with basal-like, luminal-like tumors shared significantly more repertoire with nontumor tissue.

Regarding this clonotype: Its antigen is unidentified.

Axillary draining lymph nodes of breast cancer patients supplied the node samples. V lost 5 bases, J lost 7 bases, and 14 bases lay in between. The CDR3 sequence is 14 residues long. The germline gives CDR1 MGHDK, CDR2 SYGVNS. TCRdb reprocessed the multiplex PCR reads with MiXCR, giving one entry per CDR3 protein. The sample lists about 130,000 distinct CDR3 sequences; around 21% were seen once. The origin of this receptor is a female donor with breast cancer. Some clones in this sample may be carry-over from other donors' samples. This chain uses TRBV25-1 with TRBJ1-4, with TRBD1 as a possible D gene (6 bases). The material sequenced was axillary lymph node tissue. Here the CDR3 reads CASSNAGAGEKLFF. CDR3 sequence (DNA): TGTGCCAGCAGTAACGCGGGGGCGGGTGAAAAACTGTTTTTT.